These 27 T cell receptor beta chains were all obtained from the same sample, sequenced in a study of control samples from healthy donors and cancer patients. The data were produced by immunoSEQ multiplex PCR, yet TCRdb's version contains in-frame clones alone and is incomplete. This sample yields 150,000 to 180,000 clones, of which around 95% are seen a single time; 5% to 6.5% belongs to the top ten. The sequenced sample was blood. Source of these receptors: a man aged 35-49 years in good health.

The chain employs TRBV4-1 and TRBJ2-6, with 7 bases lining up with TRBD2. J was trimmed by 2 bases and V by 0 bases; bases with no gene match: 7. The CDR3 extends over 18 amino acids. Germline V gene lookup returns CDR1 MGHRA and CDR2 YSYEKL. CDR3 sequence (DNA): TGCGCCAGCAGCCAAGAGGGGGGGTATCTGACTGGGGCCAACGTCCTGACTTTC. Protein product: CASSQEGGYLTGANVLTF.

The rearrangement uses TRBV24-1 and TRBJ2-3; a possible D gene is TRBD2 (6 bases). CDR3 length: 18 amino acids. The germline gives CDR1 KGHDR, CDR2 SFDVKD. V shed 2 bases and J shed 2 bases, with 19 bases lying between them. The CDR3 spells CATSDSHRAGRTTDTQYF. The CDR3 nucleotides are TGTGCCACCAGTGATTCCCACCGGGCGGGGAGGACCACAGATACGCAGTATTTT.

In DNA form, the CDR3 reads TGCGCCAGCAGCCAAGTTGCAGGGGCGGCCGACACTGAAGCTTTCTTT. Protein product: CASSQVAGAADTEAFF. V usage is TRBV4-1 and J usage is TRBJ1-1, with TRBD1 as a possible D gene (6 bases). The length of the CDR3 is 16 residues. From germline, CDR1 is MGHRA and CDR2 YSYEKL. Trimming took 1 base from V and 3 from J, leaving 15 bases between them.

This chain joins TRBV19 and TRBJ1-5; the D is unclear. The ends were cut back, 2 bases at V and 0 bases at J, with 5 bases in the middle. The CDR3 totals 14 residues. CDR1 and CDR2 (germline): LNHDA, SQIVND (reference sequence). Here the CDR3 reads CASSIRGSNQPQHF. The CDR3 DNA sequence: TGTGCCAGTAGTATACGGGGTAGCAATCAGCCCCAGCATTTT.

This rearrangement joins TRBV27 to TRBJ1-1; D is perhaps TRBD1 (6 bases). V lost 6 bases, J lost 4 bases, and 18 bases lay in between. The CDR3 contains 15 residues. Germline loops: CDR1 MNHEY, CDR2 SMNVEV (reference sequence). This chain's CDR3 is CASSPTQGPGTEAFF. As DNA, the CDR3 is TGTGCCAGCAGCCCGACACAGGGACCTGGCACTGAAGCTTTCTTT.

The J gene is TRBJ2-2, the V gene TRBV6-2 or TRBV6-3; 7 bases align to TRBD2. Germline assignment: CDR1 MNHEY and CDR2 SVGEGT. This CDR3 has 17 residues. V lost 5 bases and J lost 1; bases outside the gene matches: 10. The CDR3 DNA reads TGTGCCAGCAGTCCAGGAGCTAGCGGACGGAACACCGGGGAGCTGTTTTTT. Translation gives CASSPGASGRNTGELFF.

The CDR3 region is CSASGRPNQPQHF. The CDR3 coding sequence is TGCAGTGCTAGTGGACGGCCCAATCAGCCCCAGCATTTT. The V gene is TRBV20-1, the J gene TRBJ1-5; no firm D call. From germline, CDR1 is DFQATT and CDR2 SNEGSKA (reference sequence). This CDR3 contains 13 residues. V was trimmed by 3 bases and J by 3 bases, leaving 9 bases between them.

V gene TRBV5-8 combines with J gene TRBJ1-6; 8 positions agree with TRBD1. The V gene end was trimmed by 0 bases and the J gene end by 7 bases; junction bases not matched to a gene: 3. This CDR3 is built from 15 residues. Germline V gene lookup returns CDR1 SGHTS and CDR2 YDEGEE. The chain's CDR3 is CASSLGDRTNSPLHF. As DNA, the CDR3 is TGTGCCAGCAGCTTGGGGGACAGGACCAATTCACCCCTCCACTTT.

This clone appeared a few times. The chain carries TRBV13 and TRBJ1-4; 7 bases line up with TRBD1. Germline values: CDR1 PRHDT, CDR2 FYEKMQ (reference sequence). The CDR3 has 15 residues. The junction had 12 bases not matched to a gene; V was cut back by 4 bases and J by 10 bases. The CDR3 protein is CASSSRQGPNGKLFF. CDR3 DNA: TGTGCCAGCAGCTCTCGACAGGGTCCGAACGGAAAACTGTTTTTT.

This chain connects TRBV19 to TRBJ1-5; D call uncertain. V was pared by 4 bases and J by 6 bases, with 10 bases between. Germline lookup yields CDR1 LNHDA and CDR2 SQIVND (reference sequence). The CDR3 covers 13 residues. The CDR3 sequence: CASSTEPGQPQHF. For the CDR3, the DNA is TGTGCCAGTAGTACAGAACCAGGTCAGCCCCAGCATTTT.

This chain uses TRBV12-3 or TRBV12-4 with TRBJ1-5; D not resolved. V lost 9 bases, J lost 3 bases, and 12 bases lay in between. CDR3 length: 13 amino acids. In nucleotides, the CDR3 is TGTGCCAGTCGCAAGTACACCAATCAGCCCCAGCATTTT. Amino acid sequence: CASRKYTNQPQHF.

The chain links TRBV6-1 to TRBJ2-1; 11 nucleotides match TRBD1. CDR3 size: 15 residues. Per germline, CDR1 MNHNS and CDR2 SASEGT. The J segment lost 5 bases and the V segment lost 3 bases, leaving 3 bases of the junction unmatched. As DNA, the CDR3 is TGTGCCAGCAGTGAGGGACAGGGGGGTCACAATGAGCAGTTCTTC. Its protein product is CASSEGQGGHNEQFF.

The J gene is TRBJ2-7, the V gene TRBV5-8; a possible D gene is TRBD2 (5 bases). Trimming removed 2 bases from V and 7 bases from J, with 16 bases in between. From germline, CDR1 is SGHTS and CDR2 YDEGEE. The CDR3 has 14 residues. The CDR3 loop is CASSFDKGPGEQYF. Written as DNA, the CDR3 is TGTGCCAGCAGCTTCGACAAAGGGCCGGGGGAGCAGTACTTC.

The chain has TRBV6-2 or TRBV6-3 and TRBJ1-5; D unresolved. V lost 2 bases, J lost 3 bases, and 5 bases lay in between. CDR3 length equals 13 residues. Germline CDR1 is MNHEY and CDR2 is SVGEGT. In nucleotides, the CDR3 is TGTGCCAGCAGTTACCGGTTCAATCAGCCCCAGCATTTT. This sequence encodes CASSYRFNQPQHF.

V gene TRBV5-1 combines with J gene TRBJ1-4; weak D call: TRBD1 (6 bases). CDR1 and CDR2 from the germline V gene are SGHRS and YFSETQ. V dropped 4 bases and J dropped 5 bases, with 12 bases sitting between them. The CDR3 extends over 14 amino acids. CDR3 DNA sequence: TGCGCCAGCAGCATCAGGGGCACAAATGAAAAACTGTTTTTT. Encoded protein: CASSIRGTNEKLFF.

Turning to this clone: The sample contains more than one DNA sequence encoding this CDR3. The chain recombines TRBV12-3 or TRBV12-4 with TRBJ1-1, with no clear D. The CDR3 has 13 residues. The V end was cut by 1 base, the J end by 1 base, with 4 bases between. The DNA for the CDR3 is TGTGCCAGCAGTTTAGGCCCGAACACTGAAGCTTTCTTT. Encoded protein: CASSLGPNTEAFF.

The rearrangement links TRBV5-1 to TRBJ2-7, with 7 bases fitting TRBD1. There are 16 residues in the CDR3. The junction had 7 bases not matched to a gene; V was cut back by 0 bases and J by 1 base. The germline V gene encodes CDR1 SGHRS and CDR2 YFSETQ. The CDR3 nucleotides read TGCGCCAGCAGCTTGGTGGGGGCAGGGGGATCCTACGAGCAGTACTTC. Its translation: CASSLVGAGGSYEQYF.

V usage is TRBV5-8 and J usage is TRBJ1-5, with D unresolved. The V and J ends lost 0 bases and 0 bases respectively, with 7 bases between them. There are 15 residues in the CDR3. CDR1 SGHTS and CDR2 YDEGEE come from the germline V gene. The CDR3: CASSLEGFSNQPQHF. As DNA, the CDR3 is TGTGCCAGCAGCTTGGAGGGTTTTAGCAATCAGCCCCAGCATTTT.

The chain joins TRBV2 to TRBJ1-5, with D hard to call. Trimming shortened V by 6 bases and J by 0 bases, and 15 bases separated the two germline ends. CDR1 is SNHLY, CDR2 FYNNEI, per germline. The CDR3 is 16 residues long. Here the CDR3 reads CASSFNPGHSNQPQHF. CDR3 nucleotide sequence: TGTGCCAGCAGCTTTAATCCGGGCCATAGCAATCAGCCCCAGCATTTT.

This chain links TRBV11-2 with TRBJ1-5; D uncertain. This CDR3 region has 14 residues. Trimming stripped 4 bases from V and 7 bases from J, with 14 bases between. Per germline, CDR1 SGHAT and CDR2 FQNNGV. CDR3 in amino acids: CASSSARGGQPQHF. In DNA, the CDR3 is TGTGCCAGCAGCTCCGCACGGGGTGGGCAGCCCCAGCATTTT.

V and J are TRBV14 and TRBJ1-1; the D gene is possibly TRBD1 (6 bases). The V and J ends lost 5 bases and 1 base respectively, with 20 bases between them. The CDR3 totals 17 residues. Germline CDR1 SGHDN, CDR2 FVKESK. CDR3 sequence reads: CASSKRQEQLPNTEAFF. CDR3 DNA sequence: TGTGCCAGCAGCAAGAGACAGGAGCAACTACCGAACACTGAAGCTTTCTTT.

The rearrangement links TRBV5-6 to TRBJ1-1, with D possibly being TRBD1 (6 bases). Trimming pared 3 bases from V and 0 bases from J, leaving 15 bases between. This CDR3 is 16 amino acids long. Germline V gene sequence: CDR1 SGHDT, CDR2 YYEEEE. The chain's CDR3 is CASSWIGGAMNTEAFF. Written as DNA, the CDR3 is TGTGCCAGCAGCTGGATCGGGGGGGCTATGAACACTGAAGCTTTCTTT. Together with reference TRBV5-6 and TRBJ1-1, the CDR3 gives the full variable domain: DAGVTQSPTHLIKTRGQQVTLRCSPKSGHDTVSWYQQALGQGPQFIFQYYEEEERQRGNFPDRFSGHQFPNYSSELNVNALLLGDSALYLCASSWIGGAMNTEAFFGQGTRLTVV.

The chain uses TRBV5-8 and TRBJ1-4; 8 bases match TRBD1. This CDR3 is 15 amino acids long. Germline V gene sequence: CDR1 SGHTS, CDR2 YDEGEE. V shed 4 bases and J 7 bases; nucleotides not matched to a gene: 9. The CDR3 loop reads CASSAGQVEGEKLFF. The CDR3 bases are TGTGCCAGCAGCGCGGGACAGGTCGAGGGTGAAAAACTGTTTTTT.

This rearrangement joins TRBV6-4 to TRBJ2-3, with D perhaps being TRBD1 or TRBD2 (7 bases each). The V gene's germline CDR1 is MRHNA and CDR2 SNTAGT. CDR3 size: 15 residues. V shed 4 bases and J shed 4 bases, with 15 bases lying between them. The CDR3 spells CASSVSGGDADTQYF. CDR3 DNA sequence: TGTGCCAGCAGTGTGTCAGGGGGGGACGCAGATACGCAGTATTTT.

Comments on this clone: Other nucleotide sequences in the sample specify the same CDR3. V gene TRBV7-9 combines with J gene TRBJ2-7, with TRBD1 matching over 9 bases. J was trimmed by 2 bases and V by 5 bases; bases with no gene match: 4. This CDR3 is built from 14 residues. Germline assignment: CDR1 SEHNR and CDR2 FQNEAQ (reference sequence). The CDR3 sequence: CASSPGDRAYEQYF. DNA of the CDR3: TGTGCCAGCAGCCCCGGGGACAGGGCCTACGAGCAGTACTTC.

The V call is TRBV7-2, the J call TRBJ1-1; no firm D call. V was clipped by 2 bases and J by 6 bases, with 10 bases between them. CDR1 and CDR2 (germline): SGHTA, FQGNSA. The CDR3 is made up of 13 amino acids. This CDR3 is CASSLRSQAEAFF. The DNA of the CDR3 is TGTGCCAGCAGCTTAAGGAGTCAGGCTGAAGCTTTCTTT.

In its sample, this clone was seen once. The rearrangement joins TRBV9 to TRBJ1-1; D is undetermined. The V gene lost 2 bases and the J gene lost 6 bases, with 11 bases spanning the gap. Germline CDR1 and CDR2: SGDLS and YYNGEE. This CDR3 spans 13 amino acids. The CDR3 here is CASSVIVGSEAFF. The CDR3 coding sequence is TGTGCCAGCAGCGTGATAGTGGGTTCTGAAGCTTTCTTT. The full variable domain, rest sourced from reference TRBV9 and TRBJ1-1, is DSGVTQTPKHLITATGQRVTLRCSPRSGDLSVYWYQQSLDQGLQFLIQYYNGEERAKGNILERFSAQQFPDLHSELNLSSLELGDSALYFCASSVIVGSEAFFGQGTRLTVV.